This TCR beta chain was found in a study of T-cell reconstitution after alpha-beta-depleted transplantation in children. Findings and limits, study-wide: Some patients' high day-60 TCRbeta diversity was attributed to recipient cells surviving conditioning. Expanded graft clones numbering several hundred reportedly gave rise to alpha-beta T cells about two months after transplant. Most T-cell counts and diversity one year after the transplant came from T cells that were newly produced.

This clonotype has ten or more counts. Its antigen remains unidentified. Unique molecular identifiers tagged the TCRbeta library. One entry per CDR3 protein results from TCRdb running MiXCR on the PCR reads. The sample lists 200,000 to 250,000 distinct CDR3 sequences, roughly a tenth seen once, with 28% in the top ten. This TCR came from a child less than two years old with acute myeloid leukemia, due to receive a stem cell transplant. The sample was PBMCs, taken before TCRalphabeta/CD19-depleted stem cell transplant.

The CDR3 DNA reads TGTGCCAGCAGTTACGGAGCGGGGGGCGGACCCCAATACAATGAGCAGTTCTTC. Translating gives CASSYGAGGGPQYNEQFF. The J gene is TRBJ2-1, the V gene TRBV6-5, with 9 bases matching TRBD2. V was pared by 2 bases and J by 4 bases, with 12 bases of the junction left unmatched. Germline CDR1 is MNHEY and CDR2 is SVGAGI. CDR3 length equals 18 residues.